Here is one T cell receptor (beta chain) with its context. The CDR3 is 15 residues long. V gave up 5 bases and J gave up 1 base, with 12 bases separating them. Germline-derived CDR1 and CDR2 are MDHEN and SYDVKM. This entry is derived from a study of T cell responses to AZD1222 COVID-19 vaccine. Libraries were prepared by immunoSEQ multiplex PCR; TCRdb keeps only in-frame clonotypes and omits some of them. The sample lists some 110,000 clones; about 92% were seen once. This specimen consisted of peripheral blood, obtained on day 0 of AZD1222 vaccination. The chain carries TRBV28 and TRBJ1-3, with unresolved D. The sequence derives from an adult in good health. The CDR3: CASSPNLHSGNTIYF. The CDR3 DNA sequence: TGTGCCAGCAGTCCCAATCTACATTCTGGAAACACCATATATTTT.